These 30 T cell receptor beta chains were all obtained from the same sample, sequenced in a study of identical twins. TCRdb reprocessed the 5' RACE reads via MiXCR and lists one record per CDR3 protein. This sample has fewer than 500,000 distinct CDR3 sequences; roughly an eighth occur once, and the top ten carry about 0.97%. This sample was shared with a second study, whose subject was yellow fever vaccine responses in identical twins.

The sample taken for sequencing was CD4+ T cells sorted from blood. The receptors shown here come from a woman younger than 30 in good health.

The sample holds many counts of this clonotype. The V and J genes are TRBV28 and TRBJ2-1; TRBD2 matches 14 bases. With 4 bases clipped from V and 6 bases from J, the junction kept 5 bases outside the gene matches. This CDR3 has 16 amino acids. Germline V gives CDR1 MDHEN, CDR2 SYDVKM. CDR3 in amino acids: CASSSLTSGRANEQFF. The CDR3 bases are TGTGCCAGCAGTTCCTTGACTAGCGGGAGGGCCAATGAGCAGTTCTTC.

This clonotype was seen ten or more times. The rearrangement uses TRBV10-3 and TRBJ2-2; either TRBD1 or TRBD2 may fit D (6 bases each). In germline, CDR1 is ENHRY, CDR2 SYGVKD. The CDR3 is 14 residues long. V lost 2 bases, J lost 5 bases, and 9 bases lay in between. Here the CDR3 reads CAISETGRTGELFF. The DNA of the CDR3 is TGTGCCATCAGTGAGACAGGGAGGACCGGGGAGCTGTTTTTT.

This clonotype has just a few counts. V is TRBV24-1 and J is TRBJ2-2, with D unclear. V gave up 0 bases and J gave up 5 bases, with 12 bases separating them. In germline, CDR1 is KGHDR, CDR2 SFDVKD. CDR3 length: 16 amino acids. CDR3 coding DNA: TGTGCCACCAGTGATTTGGGCCAAGGGCGAACCGGGGAGCTGTTTTTT. Translated, it gives CATSDLGQGRTGELFF.

This clonotype came up a few times. The chain combines TRBV15 with TRBJ2-7; D is unclear. V was trimmed by 0 bases and J by 1 base, leaving 10 bases between them. This CDR3 spans 15 amino acids. Germline V gives CDR1 LNHNV, CDR2 YYDKDF (reference sequence). The CDR3: CATSREVGVSYEQYF. The CDR3 bases are TGTGCCACCAGCAGAGAGGTTGGGGTATCCTACGAGCAGTACTTC.

This chain uses TRBV19 with TRBJ2-1; 8 nucleotides align to TRBD2. The length of the CDR3 is 15 residues. Germline loops: CDR1 LNHDA, CDR2 SQIVND (reference sequence). V lost 7 bases to trimming and J lost 9 bases; unmatched junction nucleotides: 14. The DNA for the CDR3 is TGTGCCAGTACCCCCAAGCCGGGAGGGCAGGGTGAGCAGTTCTTC. This translates into CASTPKPGGQGEQFF.

This clonotype was found a few times. The rearrangement uses TRBV23-1 and TRBJ1-2; tentative D call: TRBD1 (6 bases). TRBV23-1 is an ORF; its function is uncertain. This CDR3 is 13 amino acids long. V dropped 10 bases and J dropped 8 bases, with 20 bases sitting between them. CDR3 region: CATSEQGDWGYTF. The DNA for the CDR3 is TGCGCCACCTCGGAACAGGGCGATTGGGGCTACACCTTC.

This clonotype showed up just a few times. V usage is TRBV5-1 and J usage is TRBJ2-7; D perhaps matches TRBD1 (5 bases). CDR1 is SGHRS and CDR2 is YFSETQ in the germline V gene. Trimming shortened V by 2 bases and J by 0 bases, and 18 bases separated the two germline ends. CDR3 length equals 17 residues. CDR3 protein: CASSLNPTGASSYEQYF. CDR3 nucleotides: TGCGCCAGCAGCTTAAATCCCACTGGGGCGAGCTCCTACGAGCAGTACTTC.

The rearrangement uses TRBV30 and TRBJ2-7; 11 nucleotides agree with TRBD1. In germline, CDR1 is GTSNPN, CDR2 SVGIG (reference sequence). V lost 5 bases to trimming and J lost 7 bases; unmatched junction nucleotides: 7. This CDR3 has 13 residues. CDR3: CAWRGQGAREQYF. The CDR3 nucleotides are TGTGCCTGGCGTGGACAGGGGGCGAGGGAGCAGTACTTC.

This clonotype has only one observation. The genes are TRBV28 and TRBJ2-5; D assignment may be TRBD1 or TRBD2 (6 bases each). This CDR3 has 17 amino acids. The V gene lost 8 bases and the J gene lost 3 bases, with 25 bases spanning the gap. Germline V gene sequence: CDR1 MDHEN, CDR2 SYDVKM. CDR3 in amino acids: CASFMGVPRGHEETQYF. In DNA form, the CDR3 reads TGTGCCAGCTTCATGGGGGTCCCCCGGGGGCATGAAGAGACCCAGTACTTC.

The J gene is TRBJ1-1, the V gene TRBV27; no definite D call. The V end was cut by 7 bases, the J end by 2 bases, with 11 bases between. The CDR3 is 13 amino acids. Germline V gene lookup returns CDR1 MNHEY and CDR2 SMNVEV (reference sequence). The CDR3 DNA is TGTGCCAGCAAAAGGGTCAGTAACACTGAAGCTTTCTTT. Translated, it gives CASKRVSNTEAFF.

This clonotype was picked up a small number of times. The CDR3 reads CASSLGTGTGKETQYF. DNA of the CDR3: TGTGCCAGCAGCTTAGGGACCGGGACGGGTAAAGAGACCCAGTACTTC. The V gene is TRBV11-3, the J gene TRBJ2-5; D may be TRBD1 or TRBD2 (5 bases each). In germline, CDR1 is SGHNT, CDR2 YENEEA. This CDR3 region has 16 residues. Trimming shortened V by 1 base and J by 3 bases, and 15 bases separated the two germline ends.

This clonotype was found a few times. The gene calls are TRBV6-1 and TRBJ2-7; 7 nucleotides line up with TRBD1. The CDR3 is 15 residues long. With V trimmed by 4 bases and J by 0 bases, 6 bases remained unmatched. Germline V gives CDR1 MNHNS, CDR2 SASEGT. The CDR3 sequence: CASSVDRVVSYEQYF. CDR3 nucleotides: TGTGCCAGCAGTGTCGACAGGGTGGTCTCCTACGAGCAGTACTTC.

The gene calls are TRBV20-1 and TRBJ2-7; unclear D gene. V lost 2 bases to trimming and J lost 3 bases, with 5 bases between them. The CDR3 extends over 11 amino acids. Germline CDR1 and CDR2: DFQATT and SNEGSKA (reference sequence). CDR3 bases: TGCAGTGCTAGAATTAGCTACGAGCAGTACTTC. It translates to CSARISYEQYF.

This clonotype was picked up a small number of times. The chain uses TRBV5-6 and TRBJ1-6; D might be TRBD1 (5 bases). This CDR3 has 15 amino acids. Trimming left V 4 bases short and J 10 bases short, with 18 bases between. CDR1 and CDR2 from the germline V gene are SGHDT and YYEEEE. This chain's CDR3 is CASSPAYERGSPLHF. Here the CDR3 DNA reads TGTGCCAGCAGCCCCGCATACGAACGGGGGTCACCCCTCCACTTT.

This chain links TRBV18 with TRBJ1-5; perhaps TRBD1 as D (5 bases). Germline values: CDR1 KGHSH, CDR2 LQKENI. This CDR3 spans 12 amino acids. V dropped 3 bases and J dropped 9 bases, with 9 bases sitting between them. The CDR3 reads CASSPPGGPQHF. CDR3 bases: TGTGCCAGCTCACCCCCGGGGGGGCCCCAGCATTTT.

V is TRBV7-9 and J is TRBJ2-1; D uncertain. CDR1 is SEHNR and CDR2 is FQNEAQ in the germline V gene (reference sequence). Trimming cost V 6 bases and J 5 bases, with 11 bases left between them. CDR3 length equals 13 residues. CDR3 sequence reads: CASSPRPNNEQFF. The CDR3 DNA sequence: TGTGCCAGCAGTCCCCGACCGAACAATGAGCAGTTCTTC.

The J gene is TRBJ1-3, the V gene TRBV7-2; 7 positions match TRBD1. V trimming: 2 bases; J trimming: 4 bases; junction bases outside the gene matches: 5. This CDR3 region has 15 residues. CDR1 and CDR2 from the germline V gene are SGHTA and FQGNSA. The CDR3 region is CASSLLQGSGNTIYF. CDR3 DNA sequence: TGTGCCAGCAGCTTACTACAGGGGTCAGGAAACACCATATATTTT.

The rearrangement uses TRBV3-1 and TRBJ2-1; D perhaps matches TRBD2 (6 bases). Germline CDR1 is LGHDT and CDR2 is YNNKEL (reference sequence). There are 17 residues in the CDR3. The V and J ends lost 4 bases and 3 bases respectively, with 19 bases between them. CDR3: CASSLGRTTSFYNEQFF. CDR3 DNA: TGTGCCAGCAGCCTCGGACGGACTACATCCTTCTACAATGAGCAGTTCTTC.

Many counts were recorded for this clonotype. The chain links TRBV5-1 to TRBJ2-1; D gene unclear. From germline, CDR1 is SGHRS and CDR2 YFSETQ. V was trimmed by 0 bases and J by 3 bases, leaving 7 bases between them. This CDR3 has 14 amino acids. The CDR3 sequence is CASSLAGVYNEQFF. CDR3 DNA sequence: TGCGCCAGCAGCTTGGCTGGGGTCTACAATGAGCAGTTCTTC.

The chain recombines TRBV29-1 with TRBJ1-2; the D gene is possibly TRBD1 (5 bases). Trimming took off 7 bases at V and 8 bases at J, with 20 bases between the two ends. The CDR3 sequence is 13 residues long. From germline, CDR1 is SQVTM and CDR2 ANQGSEA. In DNA form, the CDR3 reads TGCAGCGCGACCGGGGCATCCCTATACGGCTACACCTTC. Amino acid sequence: CSATGASLYGYTF.

The V call is TRBV12-3 or TRBV12-4, the J call TRBJ2-3; 12 nucleotides align to TRBD2. Losses at the gene ends were 4 bases for V and 1 base for J; bases not matched to a gene: 6. This CDR3 region has 17 residues. CDR3: CASSSTSGSVGTDTQYF. For the CDR3, the DNA is TGTGCCAGCAGTTCGACTAGCGGGAGTGTCGGCACAGATACGCAGTATTTT.

This chain uses TRBV6-5 with TRBJ2-1; 10 positions match TRBD2. The length of the CDR3 is 17 residues. J was trimmed by 2 bases and V by 2 bases; bases with no gene match: 6. Germline CDR1 is MNHEY and CDR2 is SVGAGI. The CDR3 region has the DNA TGTGCCAGCAGTTACCCCAGCGGGGGGGGCCCCTACAATGAGCAGTTCTTC. This encodes CASSYPSGGGPYNEQFF.

The table lists this clonotype with many counts. The chain recombines TRBV7-9 with TRBJ2-5, with D unclear. CDR1 is SEHNR, CDR2 FQNEAQ, per germline (reference sequence). The CDR3 has 16 residues. The V end was cut by 2 bases, the J end by 2 bases, with 15 bases between. The CDR3 DNA sequence: TGTGCCAGCAGCTTAATTCACATGCTCAGACAAGAGACCCAGTACTTC. It is translated as CASSLIHMLRQETQYF.

The rearrangement links TRBV5-1 to TRBJ1-2, with unresolved D. The CDR3 extends over 14 amino acids. CDR1 and CDR2 (germline): SGHRS, YFSETQ. Trimming took 0 bases from V and 3 from J, leaving 9 bases between them. DNA for the CDR3: TGCGCCAGCAGCTTGGCCGCGGGAGACTATGGCTACACCTTC. Translating it yields CASSLAAGDYGYTF.

This clonotype has a handful of counts. The chain employs TRBV2 and TRBJ2-7; D remains ambiguous. The CDR3 length is 12 residues. With 8 bases removed from V and 5 bases from J, the gap between germline ends came to 13 bases. Germline V lookup: CDR1 SNHLY, CDR2 FYNNEI. The CDR3 DNA is TGTGCCAGCCACTCTAATATCAACGAGCAGTACTTC. This encodes CASHSNINEQYF.

The genes are TRBV2 and TRBJ2-5, with D uncertain. Germline V lookup: CDR1 SNHLY, CDR2 FYNNEI. V lost 4 bases and J lost 2, with 8 bases in between. CDR3 length: 13 amino acids. The CDR3 nucleotides are TGTGCCAGCAGTGGTAGGGTTCAAGAGACCCAGTACTTC. It codes for CASSGRVQETQYF.

This rearrangement joins TRBV2 to TRBJ2-5, with D possibly being TRBD2 (5 bases). This CDR3 contains 14 residues. Germline CDR1 and CDR2: SNHLY and FYNNEI. Trimming pared 2 bases from V and 5 bases from J, leaving 12 bases between. Here the CDR3 DNA reads TGTGCCAGCAGTGAACTAGCTTCCCAGGAGACCCAGTACTTC. Protein product: CASSELASQETQYF.

V is TRBV15 and J is TRBJ2-3; TRBD2 is a possible D gene (5 bases). Germline V gene lookup returns CDR1 LNHNV and CDR2 YYDKDF (reference sequence). This CDR3 has 15 residues. The germline V and J ends were trimmed by 0 bases and 6 bases, with 13 bases remaining between them. The CDR3 reads CATSRDRAEADTQYF. The CDR3 nucleotides read TGTGCCACCAGCAGAGATCGGGCGGAGGCGGATACGCAGTATTTT.

This clonotype was seen repeatedly, ten times or more. The gene calls are TRBV29-1 and TRBJ1-1; D ambiguous. CDR1 and CDR2 from the germline V gene are SQVTM and ANQGSEA. Trimming cost V 1 base and J 4 bases, with 13 bases left between them. The CDR3 extends over 14 amino acids. CDR3 amino acids: CSVEGGGRITEAFF. CDR3 DNA: TGCAGCGTTGAAGGTGGAGGACGCATCACTGAAGCTTTCTTT.

This clonotype was recorded a few times. The chain recombines TRBV29-1 with TRBJ1-3; D is undetermined. From germline, CDR1 is SQVTM and CDR2 ANQGSEA. The CDR3 is 11 residues long. V was cut by 4 bases and J by 4 bases, with 5 bases left in between. The CDR3 region has the DNA TGCAGCGTTGCGGTCGGAAACACCATATATTTT. Translating it yields CSVAVGNTIYF.